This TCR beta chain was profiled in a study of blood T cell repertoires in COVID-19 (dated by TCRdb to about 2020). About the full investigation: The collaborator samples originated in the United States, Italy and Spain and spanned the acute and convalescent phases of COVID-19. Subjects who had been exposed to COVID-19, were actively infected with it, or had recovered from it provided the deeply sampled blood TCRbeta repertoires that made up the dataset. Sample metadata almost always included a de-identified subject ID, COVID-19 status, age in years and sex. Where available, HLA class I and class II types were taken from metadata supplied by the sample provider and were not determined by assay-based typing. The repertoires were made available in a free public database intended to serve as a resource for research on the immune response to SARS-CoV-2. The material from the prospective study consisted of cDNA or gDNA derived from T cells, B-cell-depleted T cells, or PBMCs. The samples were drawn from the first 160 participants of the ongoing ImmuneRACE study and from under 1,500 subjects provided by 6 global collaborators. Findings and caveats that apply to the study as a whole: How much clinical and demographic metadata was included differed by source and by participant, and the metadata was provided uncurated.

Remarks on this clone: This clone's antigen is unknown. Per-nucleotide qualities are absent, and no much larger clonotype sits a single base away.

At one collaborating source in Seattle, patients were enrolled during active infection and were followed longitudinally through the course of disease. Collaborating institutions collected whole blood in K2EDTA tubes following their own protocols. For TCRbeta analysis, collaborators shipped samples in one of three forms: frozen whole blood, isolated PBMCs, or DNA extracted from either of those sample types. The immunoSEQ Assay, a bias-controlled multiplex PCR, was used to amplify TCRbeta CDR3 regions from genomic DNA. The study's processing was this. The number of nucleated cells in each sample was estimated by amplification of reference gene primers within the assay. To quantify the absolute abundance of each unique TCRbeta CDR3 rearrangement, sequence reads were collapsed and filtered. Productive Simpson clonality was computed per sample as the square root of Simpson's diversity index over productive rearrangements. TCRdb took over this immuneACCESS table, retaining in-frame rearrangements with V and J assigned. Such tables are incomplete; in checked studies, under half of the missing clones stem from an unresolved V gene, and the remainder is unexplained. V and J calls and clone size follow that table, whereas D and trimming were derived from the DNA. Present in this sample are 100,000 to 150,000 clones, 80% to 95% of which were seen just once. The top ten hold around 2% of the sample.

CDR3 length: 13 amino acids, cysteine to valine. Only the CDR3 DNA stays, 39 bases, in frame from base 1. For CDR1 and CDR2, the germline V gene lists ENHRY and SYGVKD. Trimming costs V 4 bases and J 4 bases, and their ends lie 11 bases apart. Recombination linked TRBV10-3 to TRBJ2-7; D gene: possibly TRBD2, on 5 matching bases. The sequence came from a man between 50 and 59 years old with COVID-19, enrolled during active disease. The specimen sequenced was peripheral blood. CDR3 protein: CAISGGSGYEQYV. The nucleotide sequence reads TGTGCCATCAGTGGTGGGAGTGGGTACGAGCAGTACGTC.